This paragraph reports one T cell receptor (beta chain). What antigen it recognizes has not been identified. Qualities for individual bases were not recorded, and no much larger clone is one base off. The library was produced with the immunoSEQ multiplex PCR assay. The table was pulled from immuneACCESS by TCRdb, which kept in-frame rearrangements only. Such tables lose some clones; where checked, under half of the loss comes from unresolved V genes, and the rest has no known cause. The sample table lists about 67,000 clones, 75% to 95% of them with a count of one. The ten largest clones represent 2% to 2.5% of the sample. This sample stems from a study of T cell changes during pregnancy in multiple sclerosis (dated by TCRdb to between 2018 and 2020). Context from the whole study: The study examined how the T cell repertoire changed over the course of pregnancy in women with multiple sclerosis.

For CDR1 and CDR2, the germline V gene (reference sequence) lists GTSNPN and SVGIG. The CDR3 goes from the cysteine to the phenylalanine over 11 residues. Solely the CDR3 DNA is kept, with 33 bases framed from the first base. V loses 0 bases of germline sequence and J loses 5 bases, and the interval between the two ends is 3 bases. The input for sequencing was peripheral blood, taken in the first trimester of pregnancy. Rearrangement joined TRBV30 to TRBJ2-3, with the D gene uncertain. The TCR sequence derives from a female donor with multiple sclerosis, enrolled in a pregnancy study. The DNA sequence reads TGTGCCTGGAGTGTACTAGATACGCAGTATTTT. It codes for CAWSVLDTQYF.